The table lists the clone carrying this TCR beta chain with a few counts. What it binds is unknown. Deletions cut 0 bases from V and 5 bases from J, with 16 bases between. The CDR3 length is 16 residues. Germline V gene sequence: CDR1 SEHNR, CDR2 FQNEAQ (reference sequence). The data are from a study of CD8 T cells in ankylosing spondylitis. MiXCR was run by TCRdb on the 5' RACE reads, yielding one entry per CDR3 protein. The sample lists roughly 170,000 distinct CDR3 sequences, just over 9.5% occurring once. Notes on the study in general: Reported data indicate significant enrichment of disease-linked clones within matched ankylosing spondylitis synovial fluid.

The sequencing input was blood, either unsorted or a sorted T cell fraction (not recorded which). The V and J genes are TRBV7-9 and TRBJ2-5; D uncertain. The TCR comes from a female donor with ankylosing spondylitis or in good health (not recorded which). The CDR3 coding sequence is TGTGCCAGCAGCTTAGCGCGGACCCGTGAAAGGGAGACCCAGTACTTC. Amino acids: CASSLARTRERETQYF.